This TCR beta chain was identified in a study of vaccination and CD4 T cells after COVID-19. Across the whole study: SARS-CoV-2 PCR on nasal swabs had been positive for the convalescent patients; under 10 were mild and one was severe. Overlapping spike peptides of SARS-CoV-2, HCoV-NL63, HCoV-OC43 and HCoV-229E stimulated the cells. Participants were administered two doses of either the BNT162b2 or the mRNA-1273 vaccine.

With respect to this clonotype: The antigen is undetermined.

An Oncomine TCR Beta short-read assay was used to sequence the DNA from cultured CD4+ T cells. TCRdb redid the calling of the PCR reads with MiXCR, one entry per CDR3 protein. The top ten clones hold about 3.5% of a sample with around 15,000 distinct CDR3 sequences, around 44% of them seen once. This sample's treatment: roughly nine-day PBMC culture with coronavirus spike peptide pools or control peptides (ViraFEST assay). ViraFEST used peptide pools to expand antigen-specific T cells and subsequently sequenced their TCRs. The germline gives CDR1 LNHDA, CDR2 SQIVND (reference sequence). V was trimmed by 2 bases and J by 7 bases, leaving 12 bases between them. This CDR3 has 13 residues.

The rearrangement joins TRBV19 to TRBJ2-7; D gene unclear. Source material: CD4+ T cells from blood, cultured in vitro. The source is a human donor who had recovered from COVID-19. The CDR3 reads CASSISRSQEQYF. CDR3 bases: TGTGCCAGTAGTATATCTAGGTCTCAAGAGCAGTACTTC.